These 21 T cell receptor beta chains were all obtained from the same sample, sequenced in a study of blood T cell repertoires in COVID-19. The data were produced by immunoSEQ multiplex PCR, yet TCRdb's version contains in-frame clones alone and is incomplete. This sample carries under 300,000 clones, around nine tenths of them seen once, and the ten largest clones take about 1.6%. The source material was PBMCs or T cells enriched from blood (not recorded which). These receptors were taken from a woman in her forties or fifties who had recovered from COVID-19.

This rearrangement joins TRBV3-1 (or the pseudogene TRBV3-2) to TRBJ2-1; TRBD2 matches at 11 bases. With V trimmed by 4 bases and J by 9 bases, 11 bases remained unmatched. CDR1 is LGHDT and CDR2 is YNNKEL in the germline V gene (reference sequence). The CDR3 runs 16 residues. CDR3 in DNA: TGTGCCAGCAGCCGACCTAATAGCGGGAGGGTGGGTGAGCAGTTCTTC. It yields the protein CASSRPNSGRVGEQFF.

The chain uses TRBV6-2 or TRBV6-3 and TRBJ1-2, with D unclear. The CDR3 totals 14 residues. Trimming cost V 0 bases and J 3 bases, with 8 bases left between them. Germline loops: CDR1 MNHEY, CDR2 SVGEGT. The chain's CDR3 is CASSYSPRYYGYTF. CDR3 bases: TGTGCCAGCAGTTACTCCCCCCGGTACTATGGCTACACCTTC.

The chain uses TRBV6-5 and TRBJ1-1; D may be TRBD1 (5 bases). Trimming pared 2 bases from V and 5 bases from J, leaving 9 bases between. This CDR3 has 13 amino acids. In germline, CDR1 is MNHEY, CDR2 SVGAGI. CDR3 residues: CASSYIRGTEAFF. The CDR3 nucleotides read TGTGCCAGCAGTTACATCCGGGGGACTGAAGCTTTCTTT.

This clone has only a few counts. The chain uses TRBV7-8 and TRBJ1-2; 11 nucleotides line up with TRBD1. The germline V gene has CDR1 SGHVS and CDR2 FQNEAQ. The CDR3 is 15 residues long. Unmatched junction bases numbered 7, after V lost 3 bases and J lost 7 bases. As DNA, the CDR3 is TGTGCCAGCAGCTTTTTTCCGGGACAGGGGGTTGGCTACACCTTC. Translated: CASSFFPGQGVGYTF.

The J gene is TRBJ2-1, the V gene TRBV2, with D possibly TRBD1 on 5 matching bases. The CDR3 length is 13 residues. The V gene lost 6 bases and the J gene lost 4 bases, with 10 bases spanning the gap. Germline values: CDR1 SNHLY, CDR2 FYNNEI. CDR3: CASSLQGYNEQFF. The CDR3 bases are TGTGCCAGCAGCCTCCAGGGTTACAATGAGCAGTTCTTC.

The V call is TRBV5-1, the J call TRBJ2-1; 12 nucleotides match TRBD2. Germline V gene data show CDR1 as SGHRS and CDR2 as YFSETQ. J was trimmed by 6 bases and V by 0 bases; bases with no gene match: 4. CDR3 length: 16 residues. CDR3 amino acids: CASSLGPTSGSNEQFF. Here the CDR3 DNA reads TGCGCCAGCAGCTTGGGTCCGACTAGCGGGAGCAATGAGCAGTTCTTC.

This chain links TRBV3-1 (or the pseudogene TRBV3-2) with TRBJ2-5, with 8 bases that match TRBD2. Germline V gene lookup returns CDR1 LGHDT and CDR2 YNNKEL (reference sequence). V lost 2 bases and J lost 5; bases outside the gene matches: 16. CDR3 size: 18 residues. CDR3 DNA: TGTGCCAGCAGCCAACTGAACCGGCTAGCGGGTGGGGGGGAGACCCAGTACTTC. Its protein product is CASSQLNRLAGGGETQYF.

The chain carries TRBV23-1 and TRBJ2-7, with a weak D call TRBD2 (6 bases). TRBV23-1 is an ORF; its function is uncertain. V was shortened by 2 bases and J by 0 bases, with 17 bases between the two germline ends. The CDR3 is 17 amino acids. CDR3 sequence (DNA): TGCGCCAGCAGTCAAGCGGGGTGCCGAAACAGCTCCTACGAGCAGTACTTC. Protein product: CASSQAGCRNSSYEQYF.

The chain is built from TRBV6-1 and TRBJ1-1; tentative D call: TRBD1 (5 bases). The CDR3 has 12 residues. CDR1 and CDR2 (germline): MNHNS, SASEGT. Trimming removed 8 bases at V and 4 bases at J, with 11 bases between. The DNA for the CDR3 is TGTGCCAGCGTGGCAGGGATCACTGAAGCTTTCTTT. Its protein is CASVAGITEAFF.

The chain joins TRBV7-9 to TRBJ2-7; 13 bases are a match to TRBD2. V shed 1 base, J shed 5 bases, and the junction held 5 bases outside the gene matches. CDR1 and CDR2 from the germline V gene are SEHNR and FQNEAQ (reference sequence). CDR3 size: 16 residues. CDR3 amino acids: CASSLGRLAGGNEQYF. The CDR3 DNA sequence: TGTGCCAGCAGCTTAGGGAGACTAGCGGGAGGAAACGAGCAGTACTTC.

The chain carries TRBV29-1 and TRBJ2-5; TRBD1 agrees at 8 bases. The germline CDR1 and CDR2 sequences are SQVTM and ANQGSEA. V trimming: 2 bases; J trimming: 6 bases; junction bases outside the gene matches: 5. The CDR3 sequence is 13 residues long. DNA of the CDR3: TGCAGCGTTGAACACAGGGGGGTGAAGACCCAGTACTTC. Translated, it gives CSVEHRGVKTQYF.

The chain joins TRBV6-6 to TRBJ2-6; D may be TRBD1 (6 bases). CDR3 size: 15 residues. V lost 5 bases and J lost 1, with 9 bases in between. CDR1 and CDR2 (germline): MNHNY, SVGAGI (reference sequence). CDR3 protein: CASSTQGSGANVLTF. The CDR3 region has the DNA TGTGCCAGCAGTACCCAGGGGTCTGGGGCCAACGTCCTGACTTTC.

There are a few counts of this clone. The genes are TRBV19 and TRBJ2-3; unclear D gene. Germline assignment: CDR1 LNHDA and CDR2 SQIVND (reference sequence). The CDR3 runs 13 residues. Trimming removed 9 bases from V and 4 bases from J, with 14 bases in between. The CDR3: CASRNQGADTQYF. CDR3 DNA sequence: TGTGCCAGCAGGAACCAAGGCGCAGATACGCAGTATTTT.

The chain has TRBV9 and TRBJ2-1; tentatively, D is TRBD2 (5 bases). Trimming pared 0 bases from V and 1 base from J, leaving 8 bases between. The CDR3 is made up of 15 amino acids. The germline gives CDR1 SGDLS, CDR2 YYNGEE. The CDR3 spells CASSVGGGSYNEQFF. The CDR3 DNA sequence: TGTGCCAGCAGCGTAGGTGGAGGTTCCTACAATGAGCAGTTCTTC.

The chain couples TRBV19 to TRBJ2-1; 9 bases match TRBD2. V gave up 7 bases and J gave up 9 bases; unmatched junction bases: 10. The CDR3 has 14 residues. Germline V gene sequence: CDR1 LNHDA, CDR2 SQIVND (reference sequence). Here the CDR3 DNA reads TGTGCCAGTATTTACCGAGCGGGAGGTGCTGAGCAGTTCTTC. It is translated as CASIYRAGGAEQFF.

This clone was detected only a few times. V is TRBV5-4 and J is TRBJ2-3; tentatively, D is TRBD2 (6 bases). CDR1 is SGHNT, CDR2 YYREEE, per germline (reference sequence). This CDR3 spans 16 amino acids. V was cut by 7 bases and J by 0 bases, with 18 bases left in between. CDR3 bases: TGTGCCAGCGGAGCTGGAGGGCCAGGAAGCACAGATACGCAGTATTTT. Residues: CASGAGGPGSTDTQYF.

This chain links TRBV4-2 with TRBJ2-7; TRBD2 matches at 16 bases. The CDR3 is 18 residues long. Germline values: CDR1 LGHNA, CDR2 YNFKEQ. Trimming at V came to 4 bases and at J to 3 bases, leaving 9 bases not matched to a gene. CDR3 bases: TGTGCCAGCAGCCTTTACCCGGGACTAGCGGGAGGGAGCTACGAGCAGTACTTC. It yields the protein CASSLYPGLAGGSYEQYF.

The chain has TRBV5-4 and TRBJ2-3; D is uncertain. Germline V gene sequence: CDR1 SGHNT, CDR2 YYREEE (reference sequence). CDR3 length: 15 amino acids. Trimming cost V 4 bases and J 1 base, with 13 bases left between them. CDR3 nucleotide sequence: TGTGCCAGCAGCCTGGGCCTACGTGGCACAGATACGCAGTATTTT. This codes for CASSLGLRGTDTQYF.

CDR3 region: CASSLTRGSNYGYTF. The CDR3 coding sequence is TGTGCCAGCAGCTTGACTAGAGGATCCAACTATGGCTACACCTTC. The V and J genes are TRBV5-4 and TRBJ1-2; D is ambiguous. The CDR3 loop spans 15 amino acids. The germline V gene encodes CDR1 SGHNT and CDR2 YYREEE (reference sequence). V lost 1 base and J lost 2, with 12 bases in between. The full variable domain, rest sourced from reference TRBV5-4 and TRBJ1-2, is ETGVTQSPTHLIKTRGQQVTLRCSSQSGHNTVSWYQQALGQGPQFIFQYYREEENGRGNFPPRFSGLQFPNYSSELNVNALELDDSALYLCASSLTRGSNYGYTFGSGTRLTVV.

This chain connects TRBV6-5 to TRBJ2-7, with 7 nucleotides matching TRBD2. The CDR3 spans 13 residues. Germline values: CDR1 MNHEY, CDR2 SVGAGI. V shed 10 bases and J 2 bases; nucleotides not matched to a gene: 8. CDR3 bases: TGTGCCACAGAGCGGGGTGGGGCCTACGAGCAGTACTTC. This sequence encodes CATERGGAYEQYF.

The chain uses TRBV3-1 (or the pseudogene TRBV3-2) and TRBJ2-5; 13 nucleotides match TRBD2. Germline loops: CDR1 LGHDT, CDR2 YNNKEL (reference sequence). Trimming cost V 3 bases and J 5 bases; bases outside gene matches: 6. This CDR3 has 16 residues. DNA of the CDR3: TGTGCCAGCAGCCAGGGACTAGCGGGACTTAGGGAGACCCAGTACTTC. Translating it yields CASSQGLAGLRETQYF.